This TCR beta chain appears in the sequencing data of a study of blood T cell repertoires in COVID-19. The age range of participants was about 18 to 95 years, with residence in 20 to 25 US areas. This table comes from immunoSEQ multiplex PCR, and its TCRdb copy is limited to in-frame clones, with some not included. The data hold under 500,000 clones, with nearly 90% observed a single time. The junction had 14 bases not matched to a gene; V was cut back by 0 bases and J by 7 bases. The V gene's germline CDR1 is SGHVS and CDR2 FNYEAQ. This CDR3 spans 18 amino acids. Sequenced material: PBMCs or T cells enriched from blood (not recorded which). This chain joins TRBV7-6 and TRBJ1-4; 7 bases map to TRBD1. The TCR comes from a woman aged 18-29 years with acute COVID-19. CDR3 sequence: CASSLAQGRGQYGEKLFF. The DNA for the CDR3 is TGTGCCAGCAGCTTAGCGCAGGGAAGGGGGCAGTATGGTGAAAAACTGTTTTTT.